This T cell receptor (beta chain) is drawn from a study of early T cells in non-severe SARS-CoV-2 infection. Background on the study: The chains were unpaired, and the sequenced material was bulk RNA from unsorted whole blood.

Attachment of unique molecular identifiers was made to individual cDNA molecules. TCRdb re-analysed the 5' RACE reads in MiXCR, keeping a single row per CDR3 protein. The profile shows approximately 22,000 distinct CDR3 sequences, roughly 5.6% of them singletons. This clonotype was observed at least ten times. Its antigen is undetermined. Study outcomes and limitations: Matching results from VDJdb favored anti-spike CD8 responses, leaving private and CD4 specificities undetected.

CDR1 and CDR2 (germline): MNHEY, SMNVEV (reference sequence). Trimming removed 0 bases from V and 8 bases from J; junction bases left unmatched: 6. This CDR3 region has 15 residues. The TCR comes from an adult who was a healthcare worker with PCR-confirmed SARS-CoV-2 infection or an uninfected control (not recorded which). The material sequenced was whole blood, taken at baseline. V usage is TRBV27 and J usage is TRBJ2-1, with 8 bases lining up with TRBD2. In DNA, the CDR3 is TGTGCCAGCAGTTTATCCCTCGACGGGGGGGATGAGCAGTTCTTC. Its protein is CASSLSLDGGDEQFF.